This paragraph reports one T cell receptor beta chain. It lacks a known antigen. A far larger clone is one nucleotide away, so this likely arose from a read error. All patients had node-negative disease on CT and PET/CT, and none had a history of other malignancies or prior chemotherapy or radiotherapy. At each of two time points, about 6.1 milliliters of peripheral venous blood were collected into EDTA tubes. Ficoll-Paque Plus density-gradient centrifugation was used to isolate PBMCs. Right after collection, samples were placed at -80 degrees C and kept there until analysis. From the cysteine through the phenylalanine, the CDR3 covers 14 amino acids. The sequence is cut down to CDR3 DNA, 42 bases in frame from base 1. The germline V gene sets CDR1 to MNHEY and CDR2 to SVGEGT. Two rounds of multiplex PCR were used to amplify the TCR beta CDR3 region from genomic DNA. The first PCR round used primers specific to each TRBV and TRBJ gene, with sequences filed in Chinese patent CN105087789A. Universal primers were used in the second PCR round. The Roche High Pure PCR Template Preparation Kit was used to extract genomic DNA from frozen PBMCs. An Illumina HiSeq 3000 was used to sequence the libraries paired-end with 151 bp reads. On the study's bioinformatics: CutAdapt was used to discard raw reads that did not contain the multiplex PCR primer sequences. Using PEAR, the high-quality paired reads were merged into contigs. MiXCR assigned TRB V, D and J gene segments to each contig by aligning to reference sequences. To remove sequencing errors, CDR3 sequences were clustered according to base quality and sequence similarity. Diversity was measured as Shannon entropy normalized by the natural log of productive TCR sequence number. One minus Shannon entropy divided by the natural log of the number of unique clonotypes was used as the definition of clonality. The Youden index of ROC curves was used to select progression-free survival cut-offs for repertoire metrics, and analyses were performed in R 3.5.3. TCRdb trimmed the raw reads at Q25, called clones with MiXCR and kept productive beta chains. Every CDR3 protein is listed once, alongside the most common genes and DNA of its rows. What appears here as the V and J calls and clone size reflects TCRdb's work, not the paper's. The sample table holds about 34,000 distinct CDR3 sequences, of which around 34% were seen once. Together, the top ten hold 16% of the sample.

The data were obtained in a study of prognosis after radiotherapy for stage I lung cancer (dated by TCRdb to the early 2020s). About the full investigation: Between April 2018 and January 2019, approximately 18 stage I NSCLC patients were enrolled in Nanjing, China. In roughly 15 patients the disease was a newly diagnosed primary stage I lung tumor, whereas five had oligometastatic NSCLC following surgical resection of the primary tumor. Every patient was deemed medically inoperable, eleven to twelve because of comorbidities and over five because they refused surgery. Ages in the cohort of 13 men and about 6 women ranged from roughly 50 to 85 years, with a median of 74. On tumor histology, twelve patients had adenocarcinoma and several had squamous cell carcinoma. Image-guided IMRT or VMAT was used to deliver SBRT in 3 to 5 fractions at a biologically effective dose of at least 100 Gy. Concurrent therapy was not administered to any patient alongside SBRT. About 20% of the 19 patients developed distant metastases after SBRT, at a median of approximately 7 months; the other 15 showed no significant progression. Peripheral blood TCR beta repertoires were profiled in stage I NSCLC patients before and after stereotactic body radiotherapy, and the study then linked these repertoires to distant failure. The study sequenced around 40 blood samples from 19 patients, one before and one after SBRT per patient. Findings and caveats that apply to the study as a whole: Post-SBRT Shannon entropy and its change from baseline were lower in patients who developed distant metastases; baseline Shannon entropy was not associated with metastases. Unique TCR clone counts fell after SBRT (median about 9,800 before versus under 8,000 after; Wilcoxon paired P=0.011). TRBV and TRBJ usage frequencies reportedly varied with metastasis status, involving two V genes at baseline and several V and two J genes after SBRT. No adjustment for multiple comparisons was applied to any of the reported P values. Tumor specificity of expanded TCR clones was not determined. The study was limited by its small cohort and short follow-up, and the findings require independent validation.

This specimen was PBMCs, taken before or after stereotactic body radiation therapy (not recorded which). The rearrangement joined TRBV6-2 or TRBV6-3 to TRBJ1-1, with 7 junctional bases fitting TRBD1. The source is a donor aged 50 or older with non-small cell lung cancer. This receptor has the CDR3 CVSRATGRDTEAFF. Read as DNA, the sequence is TGTGTCAGCAGAGCGACAGGGAGGGACACTGAAGCTTTCTTT.